The entry below describes one T cell receptor (beta chain). The antigen it recognizes is unknown. Nothing much larger sits one base from this clone, and base qualities are not available. TCR CDR3 regions were amplified from genomic DNA by multiplex PCR using the deep immunoSEQ assay. Extracted genomic DNA from each cell subset was distributed evenly across all wells of several immunoSEQ 96-well plates, and each plate was treated as a replicate. For unsorted PBMC, each replicate PCR was loaded with about 300 ng genomic DNA, equivalent to tens of thousands of T cell genomes. Genomic DNA from unsorted PBMC was sequenced over ten immunoSEQ deep assay plates. The purified libraries were quantified using a Qubit 3.0 fluorometer, sized with a Bioanalyzer 2100, and then quantified again using the KAPA Library Quantification kit. Each immunoSEQ 96-well plate was sequenced on its own single-read 150-cycle Illumina NextSeq 550 flow cell. Per the authors' processing: Because the immunoSEQ output included only junctional sequences and no quality scores, the filtering could not be the same as the filtering used for full-length reads. Sequences were annotated with PyIR, a Python wrapper for IgBLAST v1.9, using IMGT germline references to assign V/J genes and CDR3. Reads were filtered out if the reads had weak V/J assignments (E-value above 1e-6), no CDR3, stop codons, out-of-frame junctions, or ambiguous translated residues. A V3J clonotype was defined by an identical inferred V gene, J gene, and CDR3 amino acid sequence. The percentage overlap between two repertoires was calculated by dividing the number of shared unique clonotypes by the size of the smaller repertoire. Repertoire richness was assessed with RTK rarefaction, the Chao1 estimator, and Recon v2.1 estimates of unobserved clonotypes. TCRdb limited this immuneACCESS table to in-frame rearrangements with V and J called. A share of clones is missing; checked studies link under half to unresolved V genes, and the rest is unexplained. V, J and clone size were drawn from that table, and D and trimming were deduced from the DNA. The sample table contains about half a million clones; only one count was recorded for approximately 78% of them. The ten largest clones add up to more than 10% of the sample.

CDR1 PRHDT and CDR2 FYEKMQ were looked up in the germline V gene (reference sequence). The CDR3 runs 15 residues from the cysteine to the phenylalanine. Only the CDR3 part of the read is kept: 45 bases, read in frame from the first base. V and J are trimmed by 0 bases and 2 bases, and the gene matches miss 3 bases of the junction. This sample is part of a study of shared clonotypes between healthy human individuals (dated by TCRdb to 2018 to 2020). Concerning the study at large: A couple of women and three men aged 18 to 49 years were included in the cohort. Different laboratories and diverse techniques were used to prepare libraries and sequence TCR repertoires, to increase sequencing depth and limit assay-specific biases. Leukapheresis yielded between about 0.9 and 8.9 billion PBMCs per donor. To estimate repertoire size and how much clonotypes are shared between individuals, the study performed deep sequencing of blood TCR repertoires from a handful of healthy adults.

Healthy HIV-negative adults with no recently reported acute infections or vaccinations were included as donors. Only Caucasian adults living in Nashville, Tennessee, USA were represented among the donors. For unsorted samples, about 85 million PBMCs were counted and genomic DNA was extracted with the QIAamp DNA Blood Mini kit. Blood was collected by leukapheresis, and PBMCs were isolated by Ficoll-Histopaque density gradient centrifugation and then cryopreserved in liquid nitrogen vapor phase. The full study reports these points: Pairwise subsampling led to the expectation that sequencing depth would affect the degree of clonotype sharing among donors. The genetic and exposure-history diversity represented was limited by the small number of donors. Sampling was limited to blood, and TCR repertoires in tissue likely differ from TCR repertoires in blood.

Recombination joined TRBV13 with TRBJ2-7; TRBD1 aligns with 8 central bases. The sequence derives from a woman aged 40 to 50 in good health. Some clones in this sample may be carry-over from other donors' samples. Sequenced input: PBMCs. The nucleotide sequence reads TGTGCCAGCAGCTTAGGGGGACAGGATCCCTACGAGCAGTACTTC. It is translated as CASSLGGQDPYEQYF.